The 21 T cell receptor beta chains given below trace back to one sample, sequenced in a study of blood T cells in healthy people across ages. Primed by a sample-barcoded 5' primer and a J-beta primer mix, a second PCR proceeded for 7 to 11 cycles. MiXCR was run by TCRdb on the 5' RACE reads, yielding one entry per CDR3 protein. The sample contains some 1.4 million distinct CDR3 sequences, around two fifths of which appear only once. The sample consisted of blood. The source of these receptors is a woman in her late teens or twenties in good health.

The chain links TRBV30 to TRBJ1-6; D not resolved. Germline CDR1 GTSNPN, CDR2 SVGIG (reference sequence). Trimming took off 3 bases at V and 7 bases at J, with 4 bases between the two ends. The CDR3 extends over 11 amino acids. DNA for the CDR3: TGTGCCTGGAGGGAGAATTCACCCCTCCACTTT. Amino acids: CAWRENSPLHF.

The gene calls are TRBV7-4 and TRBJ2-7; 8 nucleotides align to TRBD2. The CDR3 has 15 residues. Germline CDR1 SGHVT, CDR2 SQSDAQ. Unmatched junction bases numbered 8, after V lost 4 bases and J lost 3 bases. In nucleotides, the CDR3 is TGTGCCAGCAGCTCTATGCGGGAGGTCGGCTACGAGCAGTACTTC. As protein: CASSSMREVGYEQYF.

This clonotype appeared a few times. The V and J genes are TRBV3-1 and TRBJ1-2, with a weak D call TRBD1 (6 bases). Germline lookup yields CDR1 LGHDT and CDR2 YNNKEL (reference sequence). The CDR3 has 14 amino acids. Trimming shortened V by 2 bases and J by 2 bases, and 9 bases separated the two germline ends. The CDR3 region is CASSQFQGNYGYTF. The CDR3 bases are TGTGCCAGCAGCCAATTCCAGGGGAACTATGGCTACACCTTC.

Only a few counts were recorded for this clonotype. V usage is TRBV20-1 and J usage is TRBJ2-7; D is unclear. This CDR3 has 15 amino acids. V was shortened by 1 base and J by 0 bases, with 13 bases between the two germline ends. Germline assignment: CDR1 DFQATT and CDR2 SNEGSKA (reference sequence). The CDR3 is CSARGWLELSYEQYF. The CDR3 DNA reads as TGCAGTGCTAGAGGTTGGTTGGAACTCTCCTACGAGCAGTACTTC.

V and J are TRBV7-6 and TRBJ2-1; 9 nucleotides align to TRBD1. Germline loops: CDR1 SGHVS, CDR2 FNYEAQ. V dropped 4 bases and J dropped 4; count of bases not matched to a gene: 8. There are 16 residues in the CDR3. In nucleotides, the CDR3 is TGTGCCAGCAGCTCCCCCGGGACAGGGACTTACAATGAGCAGTTCTTC. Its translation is CASSSPGTGTYNEQFF.

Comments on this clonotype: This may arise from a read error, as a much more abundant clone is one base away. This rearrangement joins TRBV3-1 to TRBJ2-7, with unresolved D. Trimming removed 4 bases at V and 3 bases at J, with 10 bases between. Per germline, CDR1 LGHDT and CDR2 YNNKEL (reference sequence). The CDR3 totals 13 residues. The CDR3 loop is CASSLETYYEQYF. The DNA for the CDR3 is TGTGCCAGCAGCCTGGAAACCTACTACGAGCAGTACTTC.

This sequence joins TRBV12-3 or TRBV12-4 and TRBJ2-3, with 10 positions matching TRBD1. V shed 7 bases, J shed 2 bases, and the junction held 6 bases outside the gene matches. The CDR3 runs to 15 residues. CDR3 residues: CASTRTGGNTDTQYF. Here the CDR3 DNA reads TGTGCCAGCACCCGGACAGGGGGTAACACAGATACGCAGTATTTT.

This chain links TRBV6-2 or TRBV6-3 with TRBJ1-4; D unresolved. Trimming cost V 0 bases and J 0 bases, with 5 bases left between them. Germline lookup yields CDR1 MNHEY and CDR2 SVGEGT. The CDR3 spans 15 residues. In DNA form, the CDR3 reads TGTGCCAGCAGTTACTCGGGGACAACTAATGAAAAACTGTTTTTT. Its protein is CASSYSGTTNEKLFF.

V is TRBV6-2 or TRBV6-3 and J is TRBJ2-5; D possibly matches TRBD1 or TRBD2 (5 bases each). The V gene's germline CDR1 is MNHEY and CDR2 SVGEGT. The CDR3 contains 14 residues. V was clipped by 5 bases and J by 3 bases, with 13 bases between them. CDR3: CASSDGTLKETQYF. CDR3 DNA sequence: TGTGCCAGCAGTGACGGGACCCTTAAAGAGACCCAGTACTTC.

CDR3 loop: CSVAGTSNTEAFF. The CDR3 DNA is TGCAGTGTCGCGGGCACATCCAACACTGAAGCTTTCTTT. The V and J genes are TRBV20-1 and TRBJ1-1; D unresolved. Germline lookup yields CDR1 DFQATT and CDR2 SNEGSKA (reference sequence). The V gene lost 7 bases and the J gene lost 2 bases, with 14 bases spanning the gap. CDR3 length: 13 residues.

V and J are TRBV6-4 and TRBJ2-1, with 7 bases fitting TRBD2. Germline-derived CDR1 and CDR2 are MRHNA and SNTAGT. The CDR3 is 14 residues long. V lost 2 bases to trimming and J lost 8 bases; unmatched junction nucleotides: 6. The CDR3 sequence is CASSDGRASDEQFF. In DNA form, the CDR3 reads TGTGCCAGCAGTGACGGGAGGGCCTCGGATGAGCAGTTCTTC.

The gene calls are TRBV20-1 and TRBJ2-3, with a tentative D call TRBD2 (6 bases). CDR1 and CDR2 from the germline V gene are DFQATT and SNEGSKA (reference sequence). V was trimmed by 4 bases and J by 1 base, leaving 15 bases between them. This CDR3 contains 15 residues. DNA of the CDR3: TGCAGTGCTACCAGGAGGGGTATAGGCACAGATACGCAGTATTTT. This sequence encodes CSATRRGIGTDTQYF.

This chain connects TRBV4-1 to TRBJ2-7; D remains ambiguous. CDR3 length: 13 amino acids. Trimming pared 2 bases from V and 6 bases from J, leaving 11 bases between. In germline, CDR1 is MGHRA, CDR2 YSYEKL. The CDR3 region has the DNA TGCGCCAGCAGCCAAAACGAGGTCTGCGAGCAGTACTTC. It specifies CASSQNEVCEQYF.

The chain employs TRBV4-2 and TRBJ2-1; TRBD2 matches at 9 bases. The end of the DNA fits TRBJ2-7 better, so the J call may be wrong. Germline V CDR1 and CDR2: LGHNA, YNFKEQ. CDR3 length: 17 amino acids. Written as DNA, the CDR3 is TGTGCCAGCAGCGATGGTGAGGCGGGGGGGTATTACAATGAGCAGTACTTC. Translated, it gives CASSDGEAGGYYNEQYF.

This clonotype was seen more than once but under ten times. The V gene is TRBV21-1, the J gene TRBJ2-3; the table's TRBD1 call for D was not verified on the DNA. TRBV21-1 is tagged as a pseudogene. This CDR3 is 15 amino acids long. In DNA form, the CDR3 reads TGTGCCAGCAGCGACAGGGGTCCCCTGACAGATACGCAGTATTTT. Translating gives CASSDRGPLTDTQYF.

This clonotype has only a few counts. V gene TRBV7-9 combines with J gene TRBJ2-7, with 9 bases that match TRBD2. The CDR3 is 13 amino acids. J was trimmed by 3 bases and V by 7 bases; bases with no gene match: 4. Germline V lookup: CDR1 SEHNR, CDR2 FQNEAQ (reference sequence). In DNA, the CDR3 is TGTGCCAGCACCTCTAGCGGGATCTACGAGCAGTACTTC. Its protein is CASTSSGIYEQYF.

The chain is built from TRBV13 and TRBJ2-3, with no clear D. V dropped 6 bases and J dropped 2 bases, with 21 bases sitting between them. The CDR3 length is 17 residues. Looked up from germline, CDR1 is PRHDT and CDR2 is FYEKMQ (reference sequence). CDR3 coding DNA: TGTGCCAGCAGGCGCTTTAGTGGGCAAGGCTTCACAGATACGCAGTATTTT. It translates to CASRRFSGQGFTDTQYF.

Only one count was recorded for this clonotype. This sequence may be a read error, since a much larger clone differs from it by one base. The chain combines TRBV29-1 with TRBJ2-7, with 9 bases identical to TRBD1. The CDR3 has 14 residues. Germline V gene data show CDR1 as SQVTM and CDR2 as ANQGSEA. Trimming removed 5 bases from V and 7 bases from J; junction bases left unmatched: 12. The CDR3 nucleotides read TGCAGCGTTAATGGACAGGGGCTATGGAATGAGCAGTACTTC. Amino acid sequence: CSVNGQGLWNEQYF.

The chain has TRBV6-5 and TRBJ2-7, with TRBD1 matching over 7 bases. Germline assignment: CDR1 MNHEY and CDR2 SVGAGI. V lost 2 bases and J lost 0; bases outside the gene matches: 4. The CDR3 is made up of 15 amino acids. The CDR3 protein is CASSYKGASSYEQYF. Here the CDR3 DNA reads TGTGCCAGCAGTTACAAGGGGGCGAGCTCCTACGAGCAGTACTTC.

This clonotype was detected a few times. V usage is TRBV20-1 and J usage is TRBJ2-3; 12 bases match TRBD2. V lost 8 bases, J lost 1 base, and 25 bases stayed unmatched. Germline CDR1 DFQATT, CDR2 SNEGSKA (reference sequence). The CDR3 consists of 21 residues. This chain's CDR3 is CSPARVHFTVLAGGGTDTQYF. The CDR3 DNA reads TGCAGTCCTGCTAGAGTTCATTTTACGGTTCTAGCGGGGGGGGGCACAGATACGCAGTATTTT.

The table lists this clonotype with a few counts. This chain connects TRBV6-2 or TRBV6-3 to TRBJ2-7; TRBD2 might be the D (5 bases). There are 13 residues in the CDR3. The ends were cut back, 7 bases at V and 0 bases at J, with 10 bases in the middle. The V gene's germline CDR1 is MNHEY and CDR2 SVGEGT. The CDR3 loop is CASIPRGSYEQYF. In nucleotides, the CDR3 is TGTGCCAGCATTCCCCGGGGCTCCTACGAGCAGTACTTC.